This TCR beta chain was identified in a study of T-cell reconstitution after alpha-beta-depleted transplantation in children. Unique molecular identifiers were built into the TCRbeta library. Via MiXCR, TCRdb re-called the PCR reads, giving one row per CDR3 protein. Of about a million distinct CDR3 sequences in the sample, 25% to 30% were seen once. V lost 9 bases to trimming and J lost 4 bases, with 15 bases between them. CDR1 MNHNS and CDR2 SASEGT come from the germline V gene. This CDR3 spans 13 amino acids. The specimen was PBMCs, mostly from graft donor cells, collected 360 days after TCRalphabeta/CD19-depleted stem cell transplant. The chain links TRBV6-1 to TRBJ1-2; D unresolved. This TCR derives from a boy under three years old who had a stem cell transplant for SCID, so the T cells may come from the graft donor. CDR3 DNA sequence: TGTGCCAGTGGCCTTAGGGTTGGCTATGGCTACACCTTC. Its protein product is CASGLRVGYGYTF.